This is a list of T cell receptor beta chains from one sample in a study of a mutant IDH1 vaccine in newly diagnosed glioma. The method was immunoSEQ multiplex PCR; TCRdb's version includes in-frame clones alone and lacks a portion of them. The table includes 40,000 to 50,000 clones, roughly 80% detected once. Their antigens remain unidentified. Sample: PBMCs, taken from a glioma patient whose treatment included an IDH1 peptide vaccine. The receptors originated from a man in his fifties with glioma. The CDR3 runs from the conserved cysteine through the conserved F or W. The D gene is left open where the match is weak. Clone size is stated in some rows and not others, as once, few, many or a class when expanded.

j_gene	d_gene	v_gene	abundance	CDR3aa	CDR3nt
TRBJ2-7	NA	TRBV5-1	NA	CASRVNLIFGTGSGNEQYF	TGCGCCAGCAGGGTTAACCTAATTTTCGGGACGGGGTCGGGGAACGAGCAGTACTTC
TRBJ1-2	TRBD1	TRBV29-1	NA	CSVDQQGYGYTF	TGCAGCGTTGATCAACAGGGGTATGGCTACACCTTC
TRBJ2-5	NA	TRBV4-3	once	CASSPGWTDQETQYF	TGCGCCAGCAGCCCCGGCTGGACTGATCAAGAGACCCAGTACTTC
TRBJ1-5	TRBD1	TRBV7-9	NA	CASSMTGAGQPQHF	TGTGCCAGCAGCATGACAGGGGCAGGGCAGCCCCAGCATTTT
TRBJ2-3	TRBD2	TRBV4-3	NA	CASSQDSGVADTQYF	TGCGCCAGCAGCCAAGATAGCGGGGTGGCAGATACGCAGTATTTT
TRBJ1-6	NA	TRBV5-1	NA	CASSPGTNNSPLHF	TGCGCCAGCAGCCCGGGAACGAATAATTCACCCCTCCACTTT
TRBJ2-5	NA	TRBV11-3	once	CASSLDPRGGTQYF	TGTGCCAGCAGCTTAGACCCCAGGGGGGGGACCCAGTACTTC
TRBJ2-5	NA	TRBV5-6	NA	CASSDSERGYQETQYF	TGTGCCTCCAGCGACAGTGAGAGGGGGTACCAAGAGACCCAGTACTTC
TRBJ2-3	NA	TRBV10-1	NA	CASSEGVVTDTQYF	TGCGCCAGCAGTGAGGGGGTCGTCACAGATACGCAGTATTTT
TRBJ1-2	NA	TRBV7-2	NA	CASSLASRNYGYTF	TGTGCCAGCAGCTTAGCGAGCCGGAACTATGGCTACACCTTC
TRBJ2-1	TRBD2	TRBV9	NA	CASSVSLSAGGNYNEQFF	TGTGCCAGCAGCGTAAGTCTTTCAGCGGGGGGTAACTACAATGAGCAGTTCTTC
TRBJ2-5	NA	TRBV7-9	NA	CASSPGGWETQYF	TGTGCCAGCAGCCCAGGGGGGTGGGAGACCCAGTACTTC
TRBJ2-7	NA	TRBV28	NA	CASSLAQLYEQYF	TGTGCCAGCAGTTTGGCCCAGTTGTACGAGCAGTACTTC
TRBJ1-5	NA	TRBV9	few	CASSAKGGRQPQHF	TGTGCCAGCAGCGCGAAGGGTGGAAGGCAGCCCCAGCATTTT
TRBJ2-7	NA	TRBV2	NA	CASSEGPGGLYEQYF	TGTGCCAGCAGTGAAGGCCCAGGCGGGCTCTACGAGCAGTACTTC
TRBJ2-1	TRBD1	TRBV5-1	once	CASRPRDRPYNEQFF	TGCGCCAGCCGCCCCCGGGACAGGCCTTACAATGAGCAGTTCTTC
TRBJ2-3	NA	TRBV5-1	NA	CASSLAGSTDTQYF	TGCGCCAGCAGCTTGGCCGGTAGCACAGATACGCAGTATTTT
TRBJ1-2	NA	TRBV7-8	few	CASSPGTYYGYTF	TGTGCCAGCAGCCCTGGGACTTACTATGGCTACACCTTC
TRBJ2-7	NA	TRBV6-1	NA	CASSERRQAIYEQYF	TGTGCCAGCAGTGAACGGCGACAGGCCATCTACGAGCAGTACTTC
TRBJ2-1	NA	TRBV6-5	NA	CASSFGHEQFF	TGTGCCAGCAGTTTTGGACACGAGCAGTTCTTC
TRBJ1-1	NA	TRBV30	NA	CAWSPGHQNTEAFF	TGTGCCTGGAGCCCGGGACACCAGAACACTGAAGCTTTCTTT
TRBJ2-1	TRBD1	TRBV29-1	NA	CSAGQGPYNEQFF	TGCAGCGCGGGACAGGGGCCCTACAATGAGCAGTTCTTC
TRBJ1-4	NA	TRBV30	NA	CALLRGVGEKLFF	TGTGCCCTTCTCAGAGGGGTCGGCGAAAAACTGTTTTTT